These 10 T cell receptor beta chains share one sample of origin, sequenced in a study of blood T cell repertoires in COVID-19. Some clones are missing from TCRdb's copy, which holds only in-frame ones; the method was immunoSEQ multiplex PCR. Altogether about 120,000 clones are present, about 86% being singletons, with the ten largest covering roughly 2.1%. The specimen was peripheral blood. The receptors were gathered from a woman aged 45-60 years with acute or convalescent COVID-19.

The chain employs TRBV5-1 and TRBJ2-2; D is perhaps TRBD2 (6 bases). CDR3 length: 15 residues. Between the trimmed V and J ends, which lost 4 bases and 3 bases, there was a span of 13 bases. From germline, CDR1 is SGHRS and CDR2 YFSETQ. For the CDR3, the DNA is TGCGCCAGCAGCGACCGGGACTTGGACACCGGGGAGCTGTTTTTT. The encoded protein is CASSDRDLDTGELFF.

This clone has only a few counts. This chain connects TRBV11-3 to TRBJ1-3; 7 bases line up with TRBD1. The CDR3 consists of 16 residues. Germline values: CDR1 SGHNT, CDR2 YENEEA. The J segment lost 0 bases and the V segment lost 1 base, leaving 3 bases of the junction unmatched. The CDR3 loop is CASSLAGTVSGNTIYF. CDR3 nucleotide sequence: TGTGCCAGCAGCTTAGCCGGGACAGTCTCTGGAAACACCATATATTTT.

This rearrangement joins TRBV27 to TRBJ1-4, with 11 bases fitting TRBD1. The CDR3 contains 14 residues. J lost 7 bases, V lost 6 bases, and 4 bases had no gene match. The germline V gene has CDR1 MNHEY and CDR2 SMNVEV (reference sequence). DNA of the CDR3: TGTGCCAGCAGCCGGGGACAGGGGGTTGAAAAACTGTTTTTT. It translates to CASSRGQGVEKLFF.

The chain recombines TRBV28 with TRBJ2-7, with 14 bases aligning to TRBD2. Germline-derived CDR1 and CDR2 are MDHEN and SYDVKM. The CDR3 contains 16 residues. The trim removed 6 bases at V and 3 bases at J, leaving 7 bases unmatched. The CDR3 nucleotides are TGTGCCAGCAGCTCCGGGACTAGCGGGAGAATCTACGAGCAGTACTTC. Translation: CASSSGTSGRIYEQYF. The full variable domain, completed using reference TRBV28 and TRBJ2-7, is DVKVTQSSRYLVKRTGEKVFLECVQDMDHENMFWYRQDPGLGLRLIYFSYDVKMKEKGDIPEGYSVSREKKERFSLILESASTNQTSMYLCASSSGTSGRIYEQYFGPGTRLTVT.

The CDR3 loop reads CASSLAREYNEQFF. The CDR3 nucleotides read TGTGCCAGCAGCTTAGCGAGGGAGTACAATGAGCAGTTCTTC. The chain carries TRBV11-2 and TRBJ2-1; D possibly corresponds to TRBD2 (5 bases). The V end lost 1 base, the J end lost 4 bases, and 8 bases lay between the germline ends. CDR3 length equals 14 residues. Germline values: CDR1 SGHAT, CDR2 FQNNGV.

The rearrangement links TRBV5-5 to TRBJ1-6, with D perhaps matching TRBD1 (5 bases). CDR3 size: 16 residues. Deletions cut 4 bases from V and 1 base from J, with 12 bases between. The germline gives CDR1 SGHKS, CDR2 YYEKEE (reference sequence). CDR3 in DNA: TGTGCCAGCAGCCTTTCAGGGTTTTCCTATAATTCACCCCTCCACTTT. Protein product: CASSLSGFSYNSPLHF.

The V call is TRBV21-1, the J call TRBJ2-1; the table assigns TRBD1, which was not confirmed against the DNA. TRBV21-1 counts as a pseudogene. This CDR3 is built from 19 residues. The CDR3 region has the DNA TGTGCCAGCAGCGCGGGACAGGGGGTGAACGGGGCCTCCTACAATGAGCAGTTCTTC. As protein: CASSAGQGVNGASYNEQFF.

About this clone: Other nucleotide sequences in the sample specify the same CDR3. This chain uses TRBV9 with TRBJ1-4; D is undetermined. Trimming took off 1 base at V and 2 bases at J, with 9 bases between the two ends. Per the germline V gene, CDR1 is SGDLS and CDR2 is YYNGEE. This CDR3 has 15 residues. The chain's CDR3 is CASSVIGGTNEKLFF. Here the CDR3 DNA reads TGTGCCAGCAGCGTAATTGGAGGGACTAATGAAAAACTGTTTTTT.

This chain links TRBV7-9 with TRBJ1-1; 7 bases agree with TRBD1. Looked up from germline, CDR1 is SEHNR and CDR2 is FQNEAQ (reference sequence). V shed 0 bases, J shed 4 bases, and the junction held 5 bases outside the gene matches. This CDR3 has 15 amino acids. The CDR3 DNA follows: TGTGCCAGCAGCTTAGCGACAGGGATCGGCACTGAAGCTTTCTTT. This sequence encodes CASSLATGIGTEAFF.

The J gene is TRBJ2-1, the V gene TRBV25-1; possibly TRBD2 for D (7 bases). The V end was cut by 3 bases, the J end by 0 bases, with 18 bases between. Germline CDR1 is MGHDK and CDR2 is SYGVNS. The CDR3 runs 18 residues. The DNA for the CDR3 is TGTGCCAGCAGTGACCGTCCGGGGGGCGGAAGCTCCTACAATGAGCAGTTCTTC. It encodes CASSDRPGGGSSYNEQFF.